This entry lists 30 T cell receptor beta chains sequenced from one sample in a study of T cell responses to AZD1222 COVID-19 vaccine (dated by TCRdb to the early 2020s). The time point label corresponds to: about 28 days (+/-7) after the second vaccine dose. Receptor amplification or capture employed the immunoSEQ multiplex PCR assay. The table was pulled from immuneACCESS by TCRdb, which kept in-frame rearrangements only. Such tables lose some clones; where checked, under half of the loss comes from unresolved V genes, and the rest has no known cause. The sample contains approximately 300,000 clones, about 94% of them found a single time. The leading ten clones occupy 0.55% of the sample. Sequenced material: peripheral blood, taken 28 days after the second AZD1222 dose. These TCRs come from an adult who received the AZD1222 COVID-19 vaccine.

Only one count was recorded for this clone. The chain joins TRBV30 to TRBJ1-5; D is undetermined. Germline V lookup: CDR1 GTSNPN, CDR2 SVGIG (reference sequence). V dropped 4 bases and J dropped 2 bases, with 9 bases sitting between them. This CDR3 is 13 amino acids long. In DNA form, the CDR3 reads TGTGCCTGGAAAGGAGGCGGCAATCAGCCCCAGCATTTT. Its protein product is CAWKGGGNQPQHF.

The chain has TRBV7-9 and TRBJ2-5, with no clear D. The CDR3 is 12 residues long. Germline V CDR1 and CDR2: SEHNR, FQNEAQ (reference sequence). The germline V and J ends were trimmed by 0 bases and 5 bases, with 4 bases remaining between them. Here the CDR3 DNA reads TGTGCCAGCAGCTTAGCGGGGGAGACCCAGTACTTC. It encodes CASSLAGETQYF.

The rearrangement uses TRBV5-5 and TRBJ1-4; a weak D match, TRBD1 (6 bases). CDR3 length: 16 amino acids. From germline, CDR1 is SGHKS and CDR2 YYEKEE (reference sequence). V dropped 4 bases and J dropped 1 base, with 14 bases sitting between them. This chain's CDR3 is CASSTGMFLTNEKLFF. The CDR3 DNA sequence: TGTGCCAGCAGCACAGGGATGTTTCTAACTAATGAAAAACTGTTTTTT. The full variable domain, completed using reference TRBV5-5 and TRBJ1-4, is DAGVTQSPTHLIKTRGQQVTLRCSPISGHKSVSWYQQVLGQGPQFIFQYYEKEERGRGNFPDRFSARQFPNYSSELNVNALLLGDSALYLCASSTGMFLTNEKLFFGSGTQLSVL.

This chain uses TRBV7-2 with TRBJ2-1, with 11 bases identical to TRBD1. The V gene end was trimmed by 7 bases and the J gene end by 7 bases; junction bases not matched to a gene: 9. The CDR3 contains 15 residues. Looked up from germline, CDR1 is SGHTA and CDR2 is FQGNSA. The CDR3 DNA reads as TGTGCCAGCACCCTAGGACAGGGGGCGAGGAATGAGCAGTTCTTC. It yields the protein CASTLGQGARNEQFF. The entire variable domain, with the rest obtained from reference TRBV7-2 and TRBJ2-1, is as follows: GAGVSQSPSNKVTEKGKDVELRCDPISGHTALYWYRQSLGQGLEFLIYFQGNSAPDKSGLPSDRFSAERTGGSVSTLTIQRTQQEDSAVYLCASTLGQGARNEQFFGPGTRLTVL.

The chain carries TRBV27 and TRBJ2-1; 12 bases fit TRBD1. The germline gives CDR1 MNHEY, CDR2 SMNVEV (reference sequence). J was trimmed by 4 bases and V by 5 bases; bases with no gene match: 12. This CDR3 contains 18 residues. CDR3 DNA: TGTGCCAGCAGTCCGACCGGGACAGGGGGCGTAATTTACAATGAGCAGTTCTTC. Encoded protein: CASSPTGTGGVIYNEQFF.

V usage is TRBV15 and J usage is TRBJ1-3; D unclear. The V and J ends lost 0 bases and 1 base respectively, with 16 bases between them. Germline loops: CDR1 LNHNV, CDR2 YYDKDF (reference sequence). The CDR3 has 18 amino acids. CDR3 sequence (DNA): TGTGCCACCAGCAGAGAACAGACTGCGGAACGGTCTGGAAACACCATATATTTT. Encoded protein: CATSREQTAERSGNTIYF.

This chain joins TRBV6-5 and TRBJ2-2, with unresolved D. Germline V gene lookup returns CDR1 MNHEY and CDR2 SVGAGI. Trimming took off 8 bases at V and 5 bases at J, with 9 bases between the two ends. The CDR3 covers 12 residues. The CDR3: CASRVSTGELFF. The CDR3, as DNA: TGTGCCAGCCGCGTCTCGACCGGGGAGCTGTTTTTT.

This chain uses TRBV10-3 with TRBJ1-4; D is possibly TRBD1 (5 bases). CDR3 length: 14 residues. V shed 4 bases and J shed 2 bases, with 8 bases lying between them. CDR1 and CDR2 (germline): ENHRY, SYGVKD. CDR3 nucleotide sequence: TGTGCCATCAGTGCGCAGGGCACTAATGAAAAACTGTTTTTT. It yields the protein CAISAQGTNEKLFF.

The V and J genes are TRBV4-1 and TRBJ2-7; 7 positions match TRBD1. From germline, CDR1 is MGHRA and CDR2 YSYEKL. J lost 0 bases, V lost 3 bases, and 5 bases had no gene match. The CDR3 covers 15 residues. DNA for the CDR3: TGCGCCAGCAGCCAGGCCACAGGGGACTCCTACGAGCAGTACTTC. Encoded protein: CASSQATGDSYEQYF.

V gene TRBV28 combines with J gene TRBJ2-2; 9 bases map to TRBD1. The germline V gene encodes CDR1 MDHEN and CDR2 SYDVKM. CDR3 length: 17 residues. The ends lost 6 bases at V and 1 base at J; junction bases unmatched: 9. The CDR3 DNA reads as TGTGCCAGCAGCAATTTTCCGGGACAGGGGAACACCGGGGAGCTGTTTTTT. Its translation is CASSNFPGQGNTGELFF.

V gene TRBV30 combines with J gene TRBJ1-3; no firm D call. The CDR3 spans 14 residues. Trimming cost V 5 bases and J 3 bases, with 14 bases left between them. Germline values: CDR1 GTSNPN, CDR2 SVGIG (reference sequence). Here the CDR3 reads CAWSTSGLGNTIYF. CDR3 DNA: TGTGCCTGGTCTACATCCGGGCTTGGAAACACCATATATTTT.

J is TRBJ2-5 and V is TRBV2, with D maybe TRBD2 (5 bases). V lost 6 bases to trimming and J lost 9 bases, with 14 bases between them. The CDR3 consists of 12 residues. The V gene's germline CDR1 is SNHLY and CDR2 FYNNEI. CDR3 nucleotide sequence: TGTGCCAGCAGCCCCAGGCTCGGGGCCCAGTACTTC. Encoded protein: CASSPRLGAQYF.

J is TRBJ2-1 and V is TRBV2, with 13 bases that match TRBD2. The V gene's germline CDR1 is SNHLY and CDR2 FYNNEI. The CDR3 extends over 15 amino acids. The junction had 4 bases not matched to a gene; V was cut back by 4 bases and J by 7 bases. The CDR3 sequence: CASSGTSGRGNEQFF. In nucleotides, the CDR3 is TGTGCCAGCAGTGGGACTAGCGGGAGAGGAAATGAGCAGTTCTTC.

The rearrangement uses TRBV11-2 and TRBJ2-1; TRBD1 matches 7 bases. Looked up from germline, CDR1 is SGHAT and CDR2 is FQNNGV. Germline trimming cut 5 bases from V and 8 bases from J; bases unmatched to any gene: 3. The CDR3 sequence is 12 residues long. CDR3 sequence: CASSGRGYEQFF. CDR3 nucleotide sequence: TGTGCCAGCAGCGGCAGGGGGTATGAGCAGTTCTTC.

J is TRBJ2-3 and V is TRBV6-2 or TRBV6-3; 12 bases line up with TRBD2. Germline V gene data show CDR1 as MNHEY and CDR2 as SVGEGT. The CDR3 covers 16 residues. Trimming at V came to 4 bases and at J to 7 bases, leaving 9 bases not matched to a gene. CDR3 region: CASSSPGLAGIYTQYF. CDR3 in DNA: TGTGCCAGCAGTTCCCCCGGACTAGCGGGGATCTATACGCAGTATTTT.

The V call is TRBV5-1, the J call TRBJ1-5, with unresolved D. Deletions cut 4 bases from V and 5 bases from J, with 10 bases between. In germline, CDR1 is SGHRS, CDR2 YFSETQ. This CDR3 spans 13 amino acids. Here the CDR3 DNA reads TGCGCCAGCAGCGTGAACGTCGATCAGCCCCAGCATTTT. The encoded protein is CASSVNVDQPQHF.

The chain uses TRBV2 and TRBJ2-7, with D uncertain. Trimming shortened V by 6 bases and J by 4 bases, and 16 bases separated the two germline ends. CDR3 length: 14 amino acids. Per the germline V gene, CDR1 is SNHLY and CDR2 is FYNNEI. The CDR3 protein is CASSTQKGLYEQYF. The CDR3 DNA sequence: TGTGCCAGCAGCACCCAGAAGGGCCTTTACGAGCAGTACTTC.

The chain carries TRBV3-1 (or the pseudogene TRBV3-2) and TRBJ2-5; D unresolved. Looked up from germline, CDR1 is LGHDT and CDR2 is YNNKEL (reference sequence). This CDR3 contains 13 residues. Trimming stripped 4 bases from V and 5 bases from J, with 11 bases between. This chain's CDR3 is CASSPRSPETQYF. DNA for the CDR3: TGTGCCAGCAGCCCAAGGTCCCCGGAGACCCAGTACTTC.

The chain links TRBV12-3 or TRBV12-4 to TRBJ1-3; D remains ambiguous. The V end lost 3 bases, the J end lost 11 bases, and 14 bases lay between the germline ends. The CDR3 is 13 amino acids. The CDR3 coding sequence is TGTGCCAGCAGTTTCACGGTTGGGGATCCCATATATTTT. It codes for CASSFTVGDPIYF.

The chain has TRBV5-4 and TRBJ2-7; TRBD2 matches at 15 bases. With V trimmed by 3 bases and J by 1 base, 2 bases remained unmatched. The CDR3 sequence is 16 residues long. The germline CDR1 and CDR2 sequences are SGHNT and YYREEE (reference sequence). The CDR3 region is CASSSGLAGGSYEQYF. The CDR3 nucleotides read TGTGCCAGCAGCTCCGGACTAGCGGGAGGGTCCTACGAGCAGTACTTC.

V and J are TRBV27 and TRBJ2-2; D remains ambiguous. The CDR3 runs 13 residues. The V and J ends lost 0 bases and 4 bases respectively, with 3 bases between them. In germline, CDR1 is MNHEY, CDR2 SMNVEV (reference sequence). Here the CDR3 reads CASSLSRTGELFF. CDR3 sequence (DNA): TGTGCCAGCAGTTTATCGCGCACCGGGGAGCTGTTTTTT.

This clone was found once. V gene TRBV2 combines with J gene TRBJ1-4; 9 nucleotides agree with TRBD1. Germline values: CDR1 SNHLY, CDR2 FYNNEI. This CDR3 region has 16 residues. Trimming took 5 bases from V and 4 from J; bases not matched to a gene: 8. CDR3 DNA: TGTGCCAGCAGTCGGGACAGGGCAAGGGTTAATGAAAAACTGTTTTTT. Its protein product is CASSRDRARVNEKLFF.

This clone was observed once. CDR3 residues: CASSPQGASHGYTF. The DNA of the CDR3 is TGTGCCAGCAGCCCACAGGGGGCGAGTCATGGCTACACCTTC. V usage is TRBV5-4 and J usage is TRBJ1-2; 9 nucleotides match TRBD1. Unmatched junction bases numbered 7, after V lost 4 bases and J lost 6 bases. Germline CDR1 and CDR2: SGHNT and YYREEE (reference sequence). The CDR3 sequence is 14 residues long.

This clone was seen just once. The chain links TRBV6-5 to TRBJ1-3; D call uncertain. Germline CDR1 reads MNHEY; CDR2 reads SVGAGI. This CDR3 is 16 amino acids long. Trimming pared 4 bases from V and 2 bases from J, leaving 15 bases between. The CDR3 bases are TGTGCCAGCAGTTCCGGGCTCGGGAGGGCTGGAAACACCATATATTTT. Translating it yields CASSSGLGRAGNTIYF.

The chain uses TRBV6-5 and TRBJ1-6; tentatively, D is TRBD1 (5 bases). The ends were cut back, 7 bases at V and 6 bases at J, with 16 bases in the middle. CDR3 length: 15 residues. Germline values: CDR1 MNHEY, CDR2 SVGAGI. Here the CDR3 DNA reads TGTGCCAGCACGGGGCAGGCCCTCCTTAATTCACCCCTCCACTTT. This encodes CASTGQALLNSPLHF.

The chain carries TRBV28 and TRBJ2-7; 13 nucleotides match TRBD2. Germline V gene data show CDR1 as MDHEN and CDR2 as SYDVKM. V was pared by 6 bases and J by 7 bases, with 3 bases of the junction left unmatched. The CDR3 length is 13 residues. The chain's CDR3 is CASRTSGRGEQYF. The CDR3 DNA follows: TGTGCCAGCAGAACTAGCGGGAGGGGTGAGCAGTACTTC.

The V gene is TRBV7-9, the J gene TRBJ2-3, with TRBD2 matching over 15 bases. Trimming at V came to 2 bases and at J to 10 bases, leaving 10 bases not matched to a gene. The CDR3 is made up of 17 amino acids. Germline CDR1 SEHNR, CDR2 FQNEAQ (reference sequence). The CDR3 here is CASSLREGTSGRQAQYF. The CDR3 nucleotides are TGTGCCAGCAGCTTAAGGGAGGGGACTAGCGGGAGGCAAGCGCAGTATTTT.

Written as DNA, the CDR3 is TGTGCCAGCAGTTCCCTCCGGGACAGGGGGACCTACGAGCAGTACTTC. Its protein is CASSSLRDRGTYEQYF. This chain uses TRBV6-6 with TRBJ2-7; 11 nucleotides line up with TRBD1. This CDR3 is 16 amino acids long. Looked up from germline, CDR1 is MNHNY and CDR2 is SVGAGI (reference sequence). Trimming took 4 bases from V and 2 from J; bases not matched to a gene: 7.

This clone showed up just once. The V gene is TRBV2, the J gene TRBJ1-2; TRBD1 agrees at 8 bases. In germline, CDR1 is SNHLY, CDR2 FYNNEI. After removal of 6 bases from V and 3 bases from J, the junction contained 3 bases not matched to a gene. The CDR3 runs to 13 residues. The CDR3 bases are TGTGCCAGCAGGGTGGACAGGGACTATGGCTACACCTTC. Translation gives CASRVDRDYGYTF.

The chain carries TRBV9 and TRBJ1-1, with 7 positions matching TRBD1. CDR1 is SGDLS, CDR2 YYNGEE, per germline. The CDR3 is 13 amino acids. The V gene end was trimmed by 0 bases and the J gene end by 10 bases; junction bases not matched to a gene: 6. The DNA of the CDR3 is TGTGCCAGCAGCGTAGCGGAGGGGGCGGGAGCTTTCTTT. Its protein is CASSVAEGAGAFF.